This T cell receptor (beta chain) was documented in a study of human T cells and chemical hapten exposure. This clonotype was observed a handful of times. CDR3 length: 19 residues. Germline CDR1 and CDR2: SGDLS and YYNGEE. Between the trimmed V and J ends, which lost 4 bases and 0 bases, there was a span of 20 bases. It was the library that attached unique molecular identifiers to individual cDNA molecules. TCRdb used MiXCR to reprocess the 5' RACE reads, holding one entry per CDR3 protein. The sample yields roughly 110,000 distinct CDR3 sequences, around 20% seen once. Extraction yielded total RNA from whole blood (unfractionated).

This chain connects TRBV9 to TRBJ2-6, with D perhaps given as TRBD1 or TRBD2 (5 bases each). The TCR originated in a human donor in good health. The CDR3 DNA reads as TGTGCCAGCAGCATCCGCGAGGGGAAATCCTTCTCTGGGGCCAACGTCCTGACTTTC. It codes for CASSIREGKSFSGANVLTF.